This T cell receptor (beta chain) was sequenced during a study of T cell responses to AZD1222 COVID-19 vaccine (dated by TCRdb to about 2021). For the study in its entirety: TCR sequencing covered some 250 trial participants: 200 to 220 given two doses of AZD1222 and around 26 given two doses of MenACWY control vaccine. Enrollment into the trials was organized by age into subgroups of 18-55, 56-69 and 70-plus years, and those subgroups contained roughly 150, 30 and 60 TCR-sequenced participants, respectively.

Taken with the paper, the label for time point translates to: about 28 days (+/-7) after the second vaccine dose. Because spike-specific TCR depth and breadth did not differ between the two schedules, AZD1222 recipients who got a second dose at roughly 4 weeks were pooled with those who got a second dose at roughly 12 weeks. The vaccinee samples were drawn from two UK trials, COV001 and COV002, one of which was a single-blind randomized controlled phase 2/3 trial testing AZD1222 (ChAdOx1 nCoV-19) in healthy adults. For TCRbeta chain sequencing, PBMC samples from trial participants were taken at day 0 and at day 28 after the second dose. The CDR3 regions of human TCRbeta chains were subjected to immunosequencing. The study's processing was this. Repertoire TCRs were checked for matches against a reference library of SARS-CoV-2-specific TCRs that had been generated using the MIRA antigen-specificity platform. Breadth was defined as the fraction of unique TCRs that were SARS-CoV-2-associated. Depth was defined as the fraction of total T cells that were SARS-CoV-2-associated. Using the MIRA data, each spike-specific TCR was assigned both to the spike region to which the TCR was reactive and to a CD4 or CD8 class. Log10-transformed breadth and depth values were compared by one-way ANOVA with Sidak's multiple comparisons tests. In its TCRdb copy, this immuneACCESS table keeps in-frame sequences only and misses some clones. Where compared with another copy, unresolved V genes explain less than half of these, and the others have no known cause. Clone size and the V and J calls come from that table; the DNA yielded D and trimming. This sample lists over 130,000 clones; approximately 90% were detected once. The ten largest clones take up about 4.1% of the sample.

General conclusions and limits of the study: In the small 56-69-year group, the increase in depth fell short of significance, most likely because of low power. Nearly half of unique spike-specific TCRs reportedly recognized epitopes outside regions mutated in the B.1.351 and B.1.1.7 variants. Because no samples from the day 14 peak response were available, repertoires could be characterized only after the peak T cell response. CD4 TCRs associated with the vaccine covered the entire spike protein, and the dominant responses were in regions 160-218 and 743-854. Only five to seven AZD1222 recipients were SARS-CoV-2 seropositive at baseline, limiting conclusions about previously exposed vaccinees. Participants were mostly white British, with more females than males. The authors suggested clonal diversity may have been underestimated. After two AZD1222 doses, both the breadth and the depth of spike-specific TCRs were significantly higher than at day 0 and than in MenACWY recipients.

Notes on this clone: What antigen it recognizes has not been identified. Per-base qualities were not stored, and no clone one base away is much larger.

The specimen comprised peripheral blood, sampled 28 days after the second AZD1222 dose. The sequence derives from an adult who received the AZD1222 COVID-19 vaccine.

The CDR3 loop reads CASSQDRTSPWETQYF. In nucleotides, the sequence is TGTGCCAGCAGCCAAGACCGGACTAGTCCCTGGGAGACCCAGTACTTC. The chain is made from TRBV3-1 (or the pseudogene TRBV3-2) and TRBJ2-5; 7 bases in the middle match TRBD2. Including the terminal cysteine and phenylalanine, the CDR3 comprises 16 residues. The retained sequence is limited to the CDR3, 48 bases, with the frame set at the first base. The germline V gene (reference sequence) specifies LGHDT as CDR1 and YNNKEL as CDR2. Germline trimming: 0 bases from V, 5 bases from J; junction bases outside gene matches: 9.